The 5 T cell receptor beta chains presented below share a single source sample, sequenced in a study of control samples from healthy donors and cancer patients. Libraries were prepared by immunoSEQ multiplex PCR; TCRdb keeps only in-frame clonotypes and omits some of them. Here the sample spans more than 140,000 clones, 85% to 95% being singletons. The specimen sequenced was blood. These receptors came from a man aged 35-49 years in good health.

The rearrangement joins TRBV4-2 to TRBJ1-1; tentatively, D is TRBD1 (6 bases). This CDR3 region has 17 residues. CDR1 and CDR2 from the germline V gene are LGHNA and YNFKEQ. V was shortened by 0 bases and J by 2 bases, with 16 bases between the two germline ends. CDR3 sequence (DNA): TGTGCCAGCAGCCAAGATGCCGGGGGCCCTTATAACACTGAAGCTTTCTTT. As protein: CASSQDAGGPYNTEAFF.

The CDR3: CASSHGTDTQYF. The CDR3 nucleotides are TGTGCCAGCAGCCACGGGACAGATACGCAGTATTTT. The V call is TRBV6-2 or TRBV6-3, the J call TRBJ2-3; D not resolved. The CDR3 runs to 12 residues. CDR1 is MNHEY, CDR2 SVGEGT, per germline. V gave up 6 bases and J gave up 3 bases, with 7 bases separating them.

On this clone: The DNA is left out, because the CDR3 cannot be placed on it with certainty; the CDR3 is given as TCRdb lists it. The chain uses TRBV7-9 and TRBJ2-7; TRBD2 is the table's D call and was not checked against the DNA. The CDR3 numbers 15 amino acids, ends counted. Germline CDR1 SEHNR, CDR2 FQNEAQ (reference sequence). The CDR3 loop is CASSLVAGGTYEQCF.

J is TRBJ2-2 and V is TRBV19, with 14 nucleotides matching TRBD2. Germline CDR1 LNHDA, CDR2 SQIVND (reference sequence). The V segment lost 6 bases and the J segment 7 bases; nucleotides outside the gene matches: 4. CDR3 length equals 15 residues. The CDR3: CASRGTSGRGGELFF. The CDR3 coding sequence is TGTGCCAGTAGAGGGACTAGCGGGAGAGGCGGGGAGCTGTTTTTT.

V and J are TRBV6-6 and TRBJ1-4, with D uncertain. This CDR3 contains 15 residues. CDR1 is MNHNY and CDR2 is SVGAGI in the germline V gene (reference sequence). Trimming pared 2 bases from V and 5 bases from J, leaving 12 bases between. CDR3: CASSYGRALNEKLFF. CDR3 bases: TGTGCCAGCAGTTACGGCCGAGCGCTAAATGAAAAACTGTTTTTT.